This section outlines one TCR beta chain sequence together with its context. Antigen: not known. The assay was immunoSEQ multiplex PCR, and TCRdb's table has in-frame clones only and misses some. Here the sample spans 60,000 to 80,000 clones, around 81% being singletons. Trimming stripped 0 bases from V and 5 bases from J, with 11 bases between. This CDR3 region has 14 residues. The germline CDR1 and CDR2 sequences are SGHRS and YFSETQ. This entry is derived from a study of OX40 agonist ivuxolimab in advanced cancers. About the research overall: Dosing consisted of intravenous ivuxolimab at 0.01 to 10 mg/kg every 2 weeks. General observations from the study: More expanded clones were found, on average, in CD8+ than in CD4+ T cells. Doses of 0.1 to 3.0 mg/kg were accompanied by clonal expansion of CD4+ and CD8+ blood T cells by week 6.

Cycle 7 day 1, cycle 4 day 1, and baseline were the timepoints at which blood was sampled. Sequenced here: CD4+ or CD8+ T cells sorted from blood, sampled in a trial of the OX40 agonist ivuxolimab. This clonotype was sampled from an adult with an advanced solid tumor such as melanoma, head and neck, liver or kidney cancer. This chain uses TRBV5-1 with TRBJ1-2; D gene unclear. The CDR3 nucleotides read TGCGCCAGCAGCTTGGCCTTGGGGTCTTATGGCTACACCTTC. Translating it yields CASSLALGSYGYTF.